One sample yielded the 20 T cell receptor beta chains listed below, sequenced in a study of breast tumors, draining lymph nodes, adjacent tissues. Breast cancer patients provided tissue from their axillary draining lymph nodes. TCRdb re-analysed the multiplex PCR reads in MiXCR, keeping a single row per CDR3 protein. The repertoire holds about 140,000 distinct CDR3 sequences, over 25% seen once, with around 2.3% in the top ten. The sequencing input was axillary lymph node tissue. The receptors originated from a female donor with breast cancer. Some clones in this sample may be carry-over from other donors' samples.

This clonotype was recorded many times. This chain uses TRBV4-3 with TRBJ2-2, with a possible D match to TRBD2 (5 bases). This CDR3 is built from 17 residues. The germline gives CDR1 LGHNA, CDR2 YSLEER. Trimming took off 4 bases at V and 1 base at J, with 16 bases between the two ends. CDR3 loop: CASSRAAGRKNTGELFF. The CDR3 DNA sequence: TGCGCCAGCAGCCGAGCCGCGGGCAGGAAGAACACCGGGGAGCTGTTTTTT.

This clonotype occurred many times. This sequence joins TRBV12-3 or TRBV12-4 and TRBJ1-6; the match to TRBD1 covers 7 bases. Trimming removed 5 bases from V and 6 bases from J; junction bases left unmatched: 7. This CDR3 is 15 amino acids long. The CDR3 nucleotides are TGTGCCAGCAGTCCCTCGACAGGGATTAATTCACCCCTCCACTTT. Its translation is CASSPSTGINSPLHF.

J is TRBJ1-5 and V is TRBV7-2; D is possibly TRBD1 (6 bases). The CDR3 totals 15 residues. Germline CDR1 reads SGHTA; CDR2 reads FQGNSA. Trimming pared 4 bases from V and 0 bases from J, leaving 10 bases between. The CDR3 here is CASSSQGNSNQPQHF. The CDR3 DNA follows: TGTGCCAGCAGCTCACAGGGAAATAGCAATCAGCCCCAGCATTTT.

This clonotype was observed many times. The chain joins TRBV2 to TRBJ1-2; TRBD1 agrees at 8 bases. Trimming cost V 5 bases and J 8 bases; bases outside gene matches: 16. Germline assignment: CDR1 SNHLY and CDR2 FYNNEI. This CDR3 is 16 amino acids long. The CDR3 here is CASSYMKAGGVEGYTF. For the CDR3, the DNA is TGTGCCAGCAGTTACATGAAGGCAGGGGGCGTAGAAGGCTACACCTTC.

This clonotype was recorded many times. The chain carries TRBV7-2 and TRBJ2-5, with TRBD2 identical over 7 bases. Per the germline V gene, CDR1 is SGHTA and CDR2 is FQGNSA. The CDR3 totals 14 residues. Trimming removed 1 base from V and 5 bases from J; junction bases left unmatched: 4. The CDR3 loop is CASSLVMGGETQYF. The CDR3 DNA follows: TGTGCCAGCAGCTTAGTTATGGGGGGGGAGACCCAGTACTTC.

This clonotype was seen many times. The V gene is TRBV19, the J gene TRBJ2-1, with 9 bases aligning to TRBD1. This CDR3 region has 16 residues. Trimming cost V 3 bases and J 4 bases; bases outside gene matches: 7. Germline CDR1 and CDR2: LNHDA and SQIVND (reference sequence). The CDR3 coding sequence is TGTGCCAGTAGTATCGGGACAGGGACGTTTTACAATGAGCAGTTCTTC. Protein sequence: CASSIGTGTFYNEQFF. Together with reference TRBV19 and TRBJ2-1, the CDR3 gives the full variable domain: DGGITQSPKYLFRKEGQNVTLSCEQNLNHDAMYWYRQDPGQGLRLIYYSQIVNDFQKGDIAEGYSVSREKKESFPLTVTSAQKNPTAFYLCASSIGTGTFYNEQFFGPGTRLTVL.

As to this clonotype: One junction end does not reproduce the germline sequence, and a read error may be involved. The chain uses TRBV28 and TRBJ1-1; TRBD1 might be the D (5 bases). Germline CDR1 reads MDHEN; CDR2 reads SYDVKM. The CDR3 consists of 12 residues. CDR3: CTSSQQAREAFF. The CDR3 DNA reads as TGTACCAGCAGCCAACAGGCCCGTGAAGCTTTCTTT. Combining the CDR3 with reference TRBV28 and TRBJ1-1 gives the whole variable domain DVKVTQSSRYLVKRTGEKVFLECVQDMDHENMFWYRQDPGLGLRLIYFSYDVKMKEKGDIPEGYSVSREKKERFSLILESASTNQTSMYLCTSSQQAREAFFGQGTRLTVV.

This clonotype was detected many times. The chain uses TRBV20-1 and TRBJ2-7; unclear D gene. The CDR3 contains 13 residues. V lost 6 bases to trimming and J lost 1 base, with 13 bases between them. Germline V lookup: CDR1 DFQATT, CDR2 SNEGSKA (reference sequence). CDR3 nucleotides: TGCAGTGCCCGACCCAGACATTCCTACGAGCAGTACGTC. Protein sequence: CSARPRHSYEQYV.

In regard to this clonotype: The germline gene is not matched at one end of the junction; a read error may be the cause. The V call is TRBV24-1, the J call TRBJ2-3; D gene uncertain. CDR1 and CDR2 from the germline V gene are KGHDR and SFDVKD. The CDR3 extends over 13 amino acids. The CDR3 loop reads CAASDLATDTQYF. The CDR3 DNA reads TGTGCCGCCAGTGACCTCGCCACAGATACGCAATATTTT.

Ten or more counts support this clonotype. CDR3 region: CASSRGTSGGYQETQYF. The CDR3, as DNA: TGCGCCAGCAGCCGAGGGACTAGCGGGGGCTACCAAGAGACCCAGTACTTC. V is TRBV5-1 and J is TRBJ2-5; 14 nucleotides match TRBD2. Germline CDR1 SGHRS, CDR2 YFSETQ. The CDR3 runs to 17 residues. Unmatched junction bases numbered 5, after V lost 4 bases and J lost 0 bases.

This clonotype has ten or more counts. V gene TRBV5-6 combines with J gene TRBJ2-3; D remains ambiguous. Germline CDR1 reads SGHDT; CDR2 reads YYEEEE. V dropped 2 bases and J dropped 8 bases, with 9 bases sitting between them. There are 12 residues in the CDR3. The CDR3 DNA is TGTGCCAGCAGCTTCATCGCAGGTACGCAGTATTTT. It codes for CASSFIAGTQYF.

About this clonotype: A much bigger clone sits one base away, suggesting this may be a read error. This CDR3 fails to terminate in the conserved phenylalanine or tryptophan, so it likely reflects a read error. The rearrangement uses TRBV5-4 and TRBJ1-1, with a tentative D call TRBD1 (5 bases). Per germline, CDR1 SGHNT and CDR2 YYREEE (reference sequence). This CDR3 is 14 amino acids long. The germline V and J ends were trimmed by 1 base and 8 bases, with 15 bases remaining between them. CDR3: CASSLLGRGTEAFL. CDR3 nucleotides: TGTGCCAGCAGCTTGTTGGGTAGGGGTACCGAAGCTTTCCTT.

This clonotype was observed many times. V gene TRBV24-1 combines with J gene TRBJ2-2; no clear D gene. The germline CDR1 and CDR2 sequences are KGHDR and SFDVKD. Trimming took off 7 bases at V and 2 bases at J, with 4 bases between the two ends. The CDR3 loop spans 12 amino acids. CDR3 sequence: CATRSNTGELFF. In nucleotides, the CDR3 is TGTGCCACCAGGTCTAACACCGGGGAGCTGTTTTTT.

The chain recombines TRBV24-1 with TRBJ1-2; D is ambiguous. The CDR3 is 12 amino acids. Looked up from germline, CDR1 is KGHDR and CDR2 is SFDVKD. V lost 11 bases to trimming and J lost 6 bases, with 15 bases between them. The CDR3 DNA reads TGTGCCATCTTGGGGTACGGCGATGGCTACACCTTC. This gives the protein CAILGYGDGYTF.

Worth noting for this clonotype: Since a much larger clone is just one base distant, this may be a read error. The rearrangement joins TRBV6-2 or TRBV6-3 to TRBJ2-2; 8 bases agree with TRBD1. V lost 5 bases, J lost 5 bases, and 10 bases stayed unmatched. The CDR3 is made up of 16 amino acids. CDR1 and CDR2 from the germline V gene are MNHEY and SVGEGT. CDR3 DNA: TGTGCCAGCAGTCGGGGACAGGTTACCTTGACCGGGGAGCTGTTTTTT. Translated, it gives CASSRGQVTLTGELFF.

At least ten counts were recorded for this clonotype. This chain uses TRBV10-3 with TRBJ2-7; D may match TRBD1 or TRBD2 (5 bases each). The CDR3 consists of 13 residues. Germline loops: CDR1 ENHRY, CDR2 SYGVKD. V was clipped by 10 bases and J by 3 bases, with 16 bases between them. CDR3 region: CATYDGAYYEQYF. The CDR3 nucleotides are TGTGCCACCTATGACGGGGCCTACTACGAGCAGTACTTC.

This clonotype was seen repeatedly, ten times or more. The genes are TRBV29-1 and TRBJ2-3; D is uncertain. Germline V gives CDR1 SQVTM, CDR2 ANQGSEA. The CDR3 contains 12 residues. V gave up 6 bases and J gave up 0 bases, with 7 bases separating them. The CDR3: CSVGKSTDTQYF. CDR3 bases: TGCAGCGTAGGTAAAAGCACAGATACGCAGTATTTT.

The chain employs TRBV20-1 and TRBJ2-1, with 13 positions matching TRBD2. Germline trimming cut 4 bases from V and 0 bases from J; bases unmatched to any gene: 12. Germline V CDR1 and CDR2: DFQATT, SNEGSKA (reference sequence). CDR3 length: 19 residues. Here the CDR3 reads CSATRGTSGASSSYNEQFF. CDR3 nucleotides: TGCAGTGCTACTAGGGGGACTAGCGGGGCCTCCAGCTCCTACAATGAGCAGTTCTTC.

This clonotype was seen ten or more times. J is TRBJ1-2 and V is TRBV15; D is perhaps TRBD1 (6 bases). Per the germline V gene, CDR1 is LNHNV and CDR2 is YYDKDF (reference sequence). This CDR3 contains 16 residues. Trimming shortened V by 1 base and J by 4 bases, and 16 bases separated the two germline ends. As DNA, the CDR3 is TGTGCCACCAGCAGAGCCCGTAGGGGGGCGGGCTATGGCTACACCTTC. It encodes CATSRARRGAGYGYTF.

This clonotype occurred a few times. A read error may be the cause here, since a much bigger clone is one base away. V is TRBV12-5 and J is TRBJ1-2; TRBD1 might be the D (6 bases). The CDR3 covers 14 residues. CDR1 is LGHNT, CDR2 FRNRAP, per germline. Trimming shortened V by 3 bases and J by 4 bases, and 12 bases separated the two germline ends. CDR3 region: CASGFGGLGYGYTF. CDR3 DNA sequence: TGTGCTAGTGGTTTCGGGGGGCTGGGCTATGGCTACACCTTC. Full variable domain (remainder filled in from reference TRBV12-5 and TRBJ1-2): DARVTQTPRHKVTEMGQEVTMRCQPILGHNTVFWYRQTMMQGLELLAYFRNRAPLDDSGMPKDRFSAEMPDATLATLKIQPSEPRDSAVYFCASGFGGLGYGYTFGSGTRLTVV.